The entry that follows covers one TCR beta chain sequence. Its antigen is unidentified. Clones were sequenced by immunoSEQ multiplex PCR, and TCRdb holds only the in-frame ones, with some missing. The top ten clones hold around a tenth of a sample with hundreds of thousands of clones, around 88% of them seen once. Treatment defined: around 19 received Ad26.COV2.S at low or high dose, single or two shots; about 5 received placebo; per-sample allocation not given. The study sampled participants on day 63 after the first vaccine or placebo injection. Boston hosted the donor, who was an adult aged 18-55 years. Germline V gene lookup returns CDR1 SGHRS and CDR2 YFSETQ. V trimming: 4 bases; J trimming: 4 bases; junction bases outside the gene matches: 4. This CDR3 contains 15 residues. These data are taken from a study of Ad26.COV2.S vaccination and SARS-CoV-2 variants. Study-level background: Into the muscle, Ad26.COV2.S was dosed once or twice, 56 days apart. Regarding the study as a whole: Measures of TCR breadth and depth may have fallen short of total T cell responses.

The chain employs TRBV5-1 and TRBJ2-1; 11 positions match TRBD2. The input for sequencing was peripheral blood, taken in a trial of Ad26.COV2.S vaccine versus placebo. The TCR sequence derives from a person between 18 and 65 years old who received the Ad26.COV2.S COVID-19 vaccine or a placebo. As DNA, the CDR3 is TGCGCCAGCAGCCGTCTAGCGGGGGGATACAATGAGCAGTTCTTC. Translated: CASSRLAGGYNEQFF.